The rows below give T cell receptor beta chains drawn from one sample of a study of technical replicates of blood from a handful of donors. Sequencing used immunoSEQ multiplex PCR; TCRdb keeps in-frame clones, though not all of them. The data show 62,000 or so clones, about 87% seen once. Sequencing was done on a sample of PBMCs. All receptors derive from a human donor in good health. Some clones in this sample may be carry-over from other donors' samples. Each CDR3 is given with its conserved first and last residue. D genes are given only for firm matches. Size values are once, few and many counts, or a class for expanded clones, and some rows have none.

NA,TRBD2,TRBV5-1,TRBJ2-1,CASSLARWGSGASSYNEQFF,TGCGCCAGCAGCTTGGCCCGTTGGGGGAGCGGGGCGAGCTCCTACAATGAGCAGTTCTTC
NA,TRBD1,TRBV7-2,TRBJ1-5,CASSPTGQSNQPQHF,TGTGCCAGCAGCCCGACAGGGCAAAGCAATCAGCCCCAGCATTTT
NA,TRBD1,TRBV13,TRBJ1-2,CASSPASGTGNVSPYGYTF,TGTGCCAGCAGCCCAGCGAGCGGGACAGGAAATGTGTCCCCCTATGGCTACACCTTC
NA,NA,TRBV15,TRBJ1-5,CATSGGGIQPQHF,TGTGCCACCAGCGGGGGAGGGATCCAGCCCCAGCATTTT
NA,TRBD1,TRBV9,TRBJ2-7,CASSETGGGYEQYF,TGTGCCAGCAGCGAGACAGGGGGTGGGTACGAGCAGTACTTC
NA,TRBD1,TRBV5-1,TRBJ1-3,CASSPGQGNSGNTIYF,TGCGCCAGCAGCCCGGGACAGGGAAACTCTGGAAACACCATATATTTT
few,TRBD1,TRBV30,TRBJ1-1,CAWSLYRGYAEAFF,TGTGCCTGGAGTCTGTACAGGGGATACGCTGAAGCTTTCTTT
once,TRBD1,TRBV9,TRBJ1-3,CASSAGQTSGNTIYF,TGTGCCAGCAGCGCGGGACAGACTTCTGGAAACACCATATATTTT
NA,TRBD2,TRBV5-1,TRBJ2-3,CASSPRLAGSTDTQYF,TGCGCCAGCAGCCCCCGACTAGCGGGATCCACAGATACGCAGTATTTT
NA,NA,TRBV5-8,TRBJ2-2,CASSLSTGLNTGELFF,TGTGCCAGCAGCTTGTCGACAGGACTGAACACCGGGGAGCTGTTTTTT
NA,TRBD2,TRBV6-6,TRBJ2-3,CASKREGLDTQYF,TGTGCCAGCAAGCGGGAGGGCCTGGATACGCAGTATTTT
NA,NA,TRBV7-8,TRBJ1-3,CASSPKRSGNTIYF,TGTGCCAGCAGCCCCAAGAGATCTGGAAACACCATATATTTT
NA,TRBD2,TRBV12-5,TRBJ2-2,CASGPSSGGASVGELFF,TGTGCTAGTGGCCCCTCTAGCGGGGGGGCCTCTGTCGGGGAGCTGTTTTTT
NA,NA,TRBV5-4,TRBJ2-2,CASSPIRWTGELFF,TGTGCCAGCTCGCCCATCCGGTGGACCGGGGAGCTGTTTTTT
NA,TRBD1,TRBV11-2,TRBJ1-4,CASSSVTGGSGEKLFF,TGTGCCAGCAGCTCAGTTACAGGGGGTTCTGGTGAAAAACTGTTTTTT
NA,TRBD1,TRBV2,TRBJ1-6,CASKIFDRGDHF,TGTGCCAGCAAGATATTTGACAGGGGTGACCACTTT
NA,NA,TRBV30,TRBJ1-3,CALWHRDTVSGNTIYF,TGTGCCTTGTGGCACCGGGACACTGTTTCTGGAAACACCATATATTTT
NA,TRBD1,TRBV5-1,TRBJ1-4,CASSIGQGAEKLFF,TGCGCCAGCAGCATAGGACAGGGGGCGGAAAAACTGTTTTTT
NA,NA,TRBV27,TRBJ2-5,CASSLLRAQETQYF,TGTGCCAGCAGTTTATTGAGGGCCCAAGAGACCCAGTACTTC
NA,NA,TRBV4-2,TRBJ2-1,CASSTYMSSYNEQFF,TGTGCCAGCAGCACCTATATGAGCTCCTACAATGAGCAGTTCTTC
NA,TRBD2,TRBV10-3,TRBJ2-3,CATKVGGFRITQYF,TGTGCCACCAAAGTGGGGGGGTTCCGGATTACGCAGTATTTT
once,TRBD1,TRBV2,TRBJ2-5,CASRTRDRVIETQYF,TGTGCCAGCCGGACCCGGGACAGGGTAATAGAGACCCAGTACTTC
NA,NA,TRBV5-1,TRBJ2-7,CASSNQGYEQYF,TGCGCCAGCAGTAATCAGGGGTACGAGCAGTACTTC
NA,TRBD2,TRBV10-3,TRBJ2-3,CATGLAGPDTQYF,TGTGCCACCGGACTAGCGGGACCAGATACGCAGTATTTT
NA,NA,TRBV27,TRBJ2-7,CASSLSGPYEQYF,TGTGCCAGCAGTTTATCTGGCCCTTACGAGCAGTACTTC
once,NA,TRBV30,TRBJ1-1,CAWLPHRSTEAFF,TGTGCCTGGCTCCCCCACCGGAGCACTGAAGCTTTCTTT
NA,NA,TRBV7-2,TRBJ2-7,CASSPPTASAYEQYF,TGTGCCAGCAGCCCCCCGACGGCCAGCGCCTACGAGCAGTACTTC
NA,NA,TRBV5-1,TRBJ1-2,CASSFWGQIYGYTF,TGCGCCAGCAGCTTTTGGGGGCAAATCTATGGCTACACCTTC
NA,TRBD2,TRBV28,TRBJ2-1,CASRNGRYYNEQFF,TGTGCCAGCCGAAACGGGAGGTACTACAATGAGCAGTTCTTC
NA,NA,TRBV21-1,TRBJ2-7,CASSKSLGGYEQYF,TGTGCCAGCAGCAAATCCTTAGGGGGCTACGAGCAGTACTTC
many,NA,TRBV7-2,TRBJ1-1,CASSLRNLNTEAFF,TGTGCCAGCAGCTTGAGAAATTTGAACACTGAAGCTTTCTTT
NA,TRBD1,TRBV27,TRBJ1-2,CASSFYRDSLNYGYTF,TGTGCCAGCAGCTTTTACCGGGACAGCCTAAACTATGGCTACACCTTC
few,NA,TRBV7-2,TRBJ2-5,CASSSGGGKTQYF,TGTGCCAGCAGCTCGGGGGGCGGAAAGACCCAGTACTTC